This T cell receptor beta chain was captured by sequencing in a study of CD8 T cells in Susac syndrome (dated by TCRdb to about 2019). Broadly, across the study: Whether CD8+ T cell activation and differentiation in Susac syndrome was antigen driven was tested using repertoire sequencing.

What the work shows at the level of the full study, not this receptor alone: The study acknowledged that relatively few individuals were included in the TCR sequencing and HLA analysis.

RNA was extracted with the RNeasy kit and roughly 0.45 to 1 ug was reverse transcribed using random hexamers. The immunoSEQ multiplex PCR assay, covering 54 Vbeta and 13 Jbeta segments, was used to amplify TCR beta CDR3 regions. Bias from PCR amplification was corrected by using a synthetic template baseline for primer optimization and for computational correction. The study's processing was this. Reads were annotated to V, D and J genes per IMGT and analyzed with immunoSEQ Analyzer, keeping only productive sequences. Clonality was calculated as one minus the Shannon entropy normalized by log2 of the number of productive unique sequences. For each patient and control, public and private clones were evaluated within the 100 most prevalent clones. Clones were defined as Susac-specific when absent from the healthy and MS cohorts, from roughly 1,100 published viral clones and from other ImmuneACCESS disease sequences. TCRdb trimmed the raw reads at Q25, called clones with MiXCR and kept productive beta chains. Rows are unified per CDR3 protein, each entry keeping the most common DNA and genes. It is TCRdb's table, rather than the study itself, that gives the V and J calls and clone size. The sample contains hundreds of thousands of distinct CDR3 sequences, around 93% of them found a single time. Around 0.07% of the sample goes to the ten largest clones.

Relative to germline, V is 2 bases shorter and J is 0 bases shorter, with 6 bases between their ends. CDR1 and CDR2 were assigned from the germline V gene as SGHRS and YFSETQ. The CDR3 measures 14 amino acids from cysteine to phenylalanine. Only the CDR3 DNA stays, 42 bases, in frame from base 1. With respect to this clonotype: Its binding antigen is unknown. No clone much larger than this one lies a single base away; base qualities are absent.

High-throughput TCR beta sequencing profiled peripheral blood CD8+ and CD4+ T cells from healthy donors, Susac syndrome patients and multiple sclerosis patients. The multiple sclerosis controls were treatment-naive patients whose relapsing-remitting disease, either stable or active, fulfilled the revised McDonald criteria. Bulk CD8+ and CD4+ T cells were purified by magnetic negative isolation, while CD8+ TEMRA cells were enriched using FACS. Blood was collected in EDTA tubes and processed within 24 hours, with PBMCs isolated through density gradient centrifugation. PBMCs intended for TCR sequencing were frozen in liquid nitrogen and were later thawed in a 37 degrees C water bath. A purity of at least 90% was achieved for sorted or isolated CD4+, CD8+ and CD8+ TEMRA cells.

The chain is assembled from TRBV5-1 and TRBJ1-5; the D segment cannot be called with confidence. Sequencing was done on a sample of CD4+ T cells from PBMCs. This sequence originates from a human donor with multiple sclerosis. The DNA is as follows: TGCGCCAGCAGCTTTGGTAATAGCAATCAGCCCCAGCATTTT. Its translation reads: CASSFGNSNQPQHF. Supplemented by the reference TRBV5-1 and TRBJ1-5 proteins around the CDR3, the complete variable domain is KAGVTQTPRYLIKTRGQQVTLSCSPISGHRSVSWYQQTPGQGLQFLFEYFSETQRNKGNFPGRFSGRQFSNSRSEMNVSTLELGDSALYLCASSFGNSNQPQHFGDGTRLSIL.